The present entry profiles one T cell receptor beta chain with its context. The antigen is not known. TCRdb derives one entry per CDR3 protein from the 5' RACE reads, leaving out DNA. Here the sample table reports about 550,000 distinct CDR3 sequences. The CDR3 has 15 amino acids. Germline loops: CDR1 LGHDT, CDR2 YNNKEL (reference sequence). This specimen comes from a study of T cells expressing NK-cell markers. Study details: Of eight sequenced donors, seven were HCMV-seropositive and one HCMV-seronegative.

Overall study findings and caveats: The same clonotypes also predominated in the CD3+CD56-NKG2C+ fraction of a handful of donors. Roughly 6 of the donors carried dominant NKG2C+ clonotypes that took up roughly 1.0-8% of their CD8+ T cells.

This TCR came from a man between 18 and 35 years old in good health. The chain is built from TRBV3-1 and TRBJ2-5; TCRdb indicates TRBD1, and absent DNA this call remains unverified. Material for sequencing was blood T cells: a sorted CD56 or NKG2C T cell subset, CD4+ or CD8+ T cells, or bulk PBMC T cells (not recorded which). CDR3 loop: CASSGGQGFRETQYF.